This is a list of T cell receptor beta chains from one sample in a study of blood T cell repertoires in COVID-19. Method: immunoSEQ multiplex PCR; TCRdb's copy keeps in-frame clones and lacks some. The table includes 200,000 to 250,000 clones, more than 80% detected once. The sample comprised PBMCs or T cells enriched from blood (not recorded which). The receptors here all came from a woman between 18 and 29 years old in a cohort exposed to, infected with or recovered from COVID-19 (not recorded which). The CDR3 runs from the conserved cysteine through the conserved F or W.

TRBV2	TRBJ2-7	CASSENGLAGVEQYF
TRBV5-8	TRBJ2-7	CASSLGQGLSYEQYF
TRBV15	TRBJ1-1	CATSRGDREYTEAFF
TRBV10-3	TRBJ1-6	CAISEVPDMGSPLHF
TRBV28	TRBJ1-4	CASSPPGAAPPNNEKLFF
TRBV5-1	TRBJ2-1	CASSSTLAGGPPNEQFF
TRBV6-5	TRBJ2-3	CASNRLAGGTDTQYF
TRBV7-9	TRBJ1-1	CASSRIAGQNTEAFF
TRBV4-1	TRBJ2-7	CASSPTDPGTVEQYF
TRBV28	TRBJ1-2	CASSGRTGKNYGYTF